Listed here are 15 T cell receptor beta chains from one sample, sequenced in a study of cytomegalovirus exposure and HLA in healthy donors. The PCR contained 60 Vbeta and 13 Jbeta primers. Profiling relied on immunoSEQ multiplex PCR, and the TCRdb table lists in-frame clones only, not all of them. The data contain 68,000 or so clones, approximately 78% of them singletons. The sequencing input was PBMCs. Receptor source: a human donor in good health.

This chain links TRBV2 with TRBJ1-5, with TRBD1 as a possible D gene (6 bases). V was shortened by 5 bases and J by 2 bases, with 13 bases between the two germline ends. The CDR3 is made up of 15 amino acids. From germline, CDR1 is SNHLY and CDR2 FYNNEI. For the CDR3, the DNA is TGTGCCAGCAGTTCCGGCAGGGGTGGCAATCAGCCCCAGCATTTT. Its translation: CASSSGRGGNQPQHF.

The rearrangement joins TRBV29-1 to TRBJ1-2, with 11 bases identical to TRBD1. CDR1 and CDR2 (germline): SQVTM, ANQGSEA. The V gene end was trimmed by 3 bases and the J gene end by 4 bases; junction bases not matched to a gene: 7. The CDR3 has 15 residues. The CDR3 protein is CSVDSDRGRGYGYTF. The CDR3 coding sequence is TGCAGCGTTGATTCGGACAGGGGGCGAGGCTATGGCTACACCTTC.

The chain carries TRBV18 and TRBJ1-1, with D possibly matching TRBD1 (6 bases). The CDR3 runs to 15 residues. V shed 1 base and J shed 8 bases, with 17 bases lying between them. Germline V gene sequence: CDR1 KGHSH, CDR2 LQKENI. The CDR3 sequence is CASSPRDKTPGEAFF. As DNA, the CDR3 is TGTGCCAGCTCACCACGGGACAAGACCCCCGGGGAAGCTTTCTTT.

This chain connects TRBV7-2 to TRBJ2-5; TRBD2 aligns across 7 bases. The germline V gene has CDR1 SGHTA and CDR2 FQGNSA. Germline trimming cut 5 bases from V and 11 bases from J; bases unmatched to any gene: 14. CDR3 length equals 14 residues. CDR3 sequence (DNA): TGTGCCAGCAGCGTCCGAGCGGGGTCTGACGTGCAGTACTTC. Its protein product is CASSVRAGSDVQYF.

Concerning this clone itself: Other DNA sequences in this specimen translate into the identical CDR3. The V gene is TRBV5-1, the J gene TRBJ2-2; 8 bases match TRBD1. This CDR3 has 18 residues. The germline CDR1 and CDR2 sequences are SGHRS and YFSETQ. Germline trimming cut 1 base from V and 0 bases from J; bases unmatched to any gene: 8. The CDR3 loop is CASSLTARGLSNTGELFF. The CDR3 DNA reads TGCGCCAGCAGCTTGACAGCCAGGGGGCTCTCGAACACCGGGGAGCTGTTTTTT.

The chain uses TRBV19 and TRBJ2-7; possibly TRBD2 for D (5 bases). The CDR3 extends over 13 amino acids. CDR1 is LNHDA, CDR2 SQIVND, per germline (reference sequence). V dropped 2 bases and J dropped 7 bases, with 12 bases sitting between them. Written as DNA, the CDR3 is TGTGCCAGTAGTATAAGGAGGTCGAGGGAGCAGTACTTC. Translating gives CASSIRRSREQYF. Combining the CDR3 with reference TRBV19 and TRBJ2-7 gives the whole variable domain DGGITQSPKYLFRKEGQNVTLSCEQNLNHDAMYWYRQDPGQGLRLIYYSQIVNDFQKGDIAEGYSVSREKKESFPLTVTSAQKNPTAFYLCASSIRRSREQYFGPGTRLTVT.

The chain has TRBV7-4 and TRBJ2-1; D is unresolved. This CDR3 region has 12 residues. The germline V gene has CDR1 SGHVT and CDR2 SQSDAQ. V lost 7 bases to trimming and J lost 9 bases, with 13 bases between them. CDR3 bases: TGTGCCAGCACCCGCTTCAGGCCTGAGCAGTTCTTC. This sequence encodes CASTRFRPEQFF.

The chain carries TRBV21-1 and TRBJ1-1; the D segment call TRBD1 is taken from the table without a DNA check. TRBV21-1 is termed a pseudogene. The CDR3 consists of 11 residues. In DNA form, the CDR3 reads TGTGCCAGCAGCTACAGGGCTGAAGCTTTCTTT. It encodes CASSYRAEAFF.

This clone was counted between two and nine times. The rearrangement joins TRBV11-1 to TRBJ2-3; D might be TRBD2 (5 bases). CDR3 size: 15 residues. Looked up from germline, CDR1 is SGHAT and CDR2 is FQDESV (reference sequence). With 2 bases removed from V and 3 bases from J, the gap between germline ends came to 12 bases. The CDR3 protein is CASSLSWTQTDTQYF. The DNA of the CDR3 is TGTGCCAGCAGCTTATCATGGACTCAAACAGATACGCAGTATTTT.

J is TRBJ1-1 and V is TRBV10-2; 11 bases agree with TRBD1. V was pared by 6 bases and J by 5 bases, with 5 bases of the junction left unmatched. In germline, CDR1 is WSHSY, CDR2 SAAADI. The CDR3 runs 14 residues. CDR3 coding DNA: TGCGCCAGCAGGAATGGGACAGGGGGGACTGAAGCTTTCTTT. Translating gives CASRNGTGGTEAFF.

This clone was picked up a small number of times. The rearrangement joins TRBV11-2 to TRBJ2-7; TRBD1 aligns across 8 bases. There are 16 residues in the CDR3. The ends lost 3 bases at V and 5 bases at J; junction bases unmatched: 12. Germline V lookup: CDR1 SGHAT, CDR2 FQNNGV. DNA for the CDR3: TGTGCCAGCAGCTTGGGACCGGGACAGGTAAAGCACGAGCAGTACTTC. It encodes CASSLGPGQVKHEQYF.

The V gene is TRBV5-1, the J gene TRBJ1-1; 8 bases line up with TRBD1. With V trimmed by 0 bases and J by 4 bases, 2 bases remained unmatched. CDR3 length: 14 amino acids. Germline CDR1 reads SGHRS; CDR2 reads YFSETQ. This CDR3 is CASSLDRGITEAFF. Here the CDR3 DNA reads TGCGCCAGCAGCTTGGACAGGGGGATCACTGAAGCTTTCTTT. The variable domain in full, with the rest retrieved from reference TRBV5-1 and TRBJ1-1, is KAGVTQTPRYLIKTRGQQVTLSCSPISGHRSVSWYQQTPGQGLQFLFEYFSETQRNKGNFPGRFSGRQFSNSRSEMNVSTLELGDSALYLCASSLDRGITEAFFGQGTRLTVV.

J is TRBJ1-2 and V is TRBV29-1, with 9 bases identical to TRBD1. The trim removed 6 bases at V and 8 bases at J, leaving 13 bases unmatched. CDR3 length: 14 residues. Germline V gene sequence: CDR1 SQVTM, CDR2 ANQGSEA. The CDR3 is CSVQWDRDLGGYTF. CDR3 coding DNA: TGCAGCGTACAGTGGGACAGGGATTTGGGAGGCTACACCTTC. The entire variable domain, with the rest obtained from reference TRBV29-1 and TRBJ1-2, is as follows: SAVISQKPSRDICQRGTSLTIQCQVDSQVTMMFWYRQQPGQSLTLIATANQGSEATYESGFVIDKFPISRPNLTFSTLTVSNMSPEDSSIYLCSVQWDRDLGGYTFGSGTRLTVV.

The V and J genes are TRBV6-1 and TRBJ2-1; 7 bases match TRBD2. Looked up from germline, CDR1 is MNHNS and CDR2 is SASEGT. J gave up 6 bases and V 4 bases, and 6 bases lay outside the gene matches. This CDR3 is built from 14 residues. CDR3 in amino acids: CASSGLAAGNEQFF. The CDR3 DNA follows: TGTGCCAGCAGTGGCCTAGCGGCGGGCAATGAGCAGTTCTTC.

The chain recombines TRBV6-6 with TRBJ2-5; D uncertain. This CDR3 comprises 14 residues. V was clipped by 0 bases and J by 1 base, with 6 bases between them. Germline loops: CDR1 MNHNY, CDR2 SVGAGI (reference sequence). The CDR3 nucleotides are TGTGCCAGCAGTTACTCGGCCATCCAAGAGACCCAGTACTTC. Its protein is CASSYSAIQETQYF.